A single sample is the source of the 20 T cell receptor beta chains below, sequenced in a study of blood T cell repertoires in COVID-19. Method: immunoSEQ multiplex PCR; TCRdb's copy keeps in-frame clones and lacks some. The table shows around 250,000 clones, with around 86% occurring only once. The sample taken for sequencing was peripheral blood. Receptor source: a woman in her sixties who had recovered from COVID-19.

The V gene is TRBV7-3, the J gene TRBJ2-1, with TRBD2 as a possible D gene (6 bases). This CDR3 spans 15 amino acids. V was trimmed by 4 bases and J by 0 bases, leaving 10 bases between them. CDR1 and CDR2 (germline): SGHTA, FQGTGA. For the CDR3, the DNA is TGTGCCAGCAGCTCCCGGGGGAGCTCCTACAATGAGCAGTTCTTC. Protein product: CASSSRGSSYNEQFF.

The chain uses TRBV28 and TRBJ2-7; D is unresolved. Germline V CDR1 and CDR2: MDHEN, SYDVKM. The CDR3 extends over 12 amino acids. This CDR3 is CASKPLAHEQYF. The CDR3 DNA reads TGTGCTTCGAAACCCTTGGCCCACGAGCAGTACTTC.

The V call is TRBV9, the J call TRBJ2-3; unclear D gene. The CDR3 is made up of 15 amino acids. Germline V lookup: CDR1 SGDLS, CDR2 YYNGEE. With 0 bases removed from V and 3 bases from J, the gap between germline ends came to 11 bases. The CDR3 bases are TGTGCCAGCAGCGTAGGGGTCTTCGGGACAGATACGCAGTATTTT. Translation gives CASSVGVFGTDTQYF.

The chain links TRBV28 to TRBJ2-3, with TRBD2 matching over 10 bases. The CDR3 is made up of 14 amino acids. Trimming at V came to 7 bases and at J to 6 bases, leaving 7 bases not matched to a gene. Germline lookup yields CDR1 MDHEN and CDR2 SYDVKM. CDR3: CASIPSGGGDTQYF. The DNA of the CDR3 is TGTGCCAGCATTCCTAGCGGGGGTGGGGATACGCAGTATTTT.

The chain is built from TRBV3-1 (or the pseudogene TRBV3-2) and TRBJ1-2; no firm D call. Germline values: CDR1 LGHDT, CDR2 YNNKEL (reference sequence). This CDR3 is built from 15 residues. V shed 4 bases and J shed 5 bases, with 17 bases lying between them. CDR3: CASSRREGRSYGYTF. CDR3 nucleotides: TGTGCCAGCAGCCGCCGAGAGGGCAGAAGTTATGGCTACACCTTC.

As regards this clone: At one of its ends the junction is not consistent with the germline gene, which may arise from a read error. The V call is TRBV5-6, the J call TRBJ1-1; 7 positions match TRBD1. Germline V CDR1 and CDR2: SGHDT, YYEEEE. This CDR3 contains 13 residues. The CDR3 bases are TGTGCCAGCAGGTTGGGACAGTCCACTGAAGCTTTCTTT. Translating gives CASRLGQSTEAFF.

This sequence joins TRBV5-8 and TRBJ2-7, with D possibly being TRBD2 (5 bases). CDR3 length: 12 residues. Germline V gene lookup returns CDR1 SGHTS and CDR2 YDEGEE. Trimming removed 1 base from V and 5 bases from J, with 7 bases in between. The CDR3 here is CASSLTGNEQYF. The CDR3, as DNA: TGTGCCAGCAGCTTGACGGGGAACGAGCAGTACTTC.

This sequence joins TRBV6-1 and TRBJ1-2; 7 positions agree with TRBD1. The germline V gene has CDR1 MNHNS and CDR2 SASEGT. This CDR3 is 13 amino acids long. With V trimmed by 2 bases and J by 4 bases, 1 base remained unmatched. The CDR3 spells CASSESGGYGYTF. The CDR3 DNA reads TGTGCCAGCAGTGAATCAGGGGGCTATGGCTACACCTTC.

This chain joins TRBV7-3 and TRBJ2-3; 12 bases map to TRBD2. The CDR3 length is 15 residues. J lost 4 bases, V lost 4 bases, and 3 bases had no gene match. Germline CDR1 SGHTA, CDR2 FQGTGA. The CDR3 bases are TGTGCCAGCAGCTCGGGACTAGCGGGCGCAGATACGCAGTATTTT. Its protein is CASSSGLAGADTQYF.

The chain recombines TRBV28 with TRBJ2-7, with 7 bases fitting TRBD1. The trim removed 4 bases at V and 6 bases at J, leaving 3 bases unmatched. Germline V gene data show CDR1 as MDHEN and CDR2 as SYDVKM. The CDR3 contains 12 residues. The CDR3, as DNA: TGTGCCAGCAGTTCAACAGGGGTCGAGCAGTACTTC. Its protein product is CASSSTGVEQYF. Supplemented by reference TRBV28 and TRBJ2-7, the full variable domain reads DVKVTQSSRYLVKRTGEKVFLECVQDMDHENMFWYRQDPGLGLRLIYFSYDVKMKEKGDIPEGYSVSREKKERFSLILESASTNQTSMYLCASSSTGVEQYFGPGTRLTVT.

The chain employs TRBV6-2 or TRBV6-3 and TRBJ2-1; D is possibly TRBD2 (6 bases). The CDR3 has 12 amino acids. Germline CDR1 reads MNHEY; CDR2 reads SVGEGT. V was pared by 2 bases and J by 12 bases, with 11 bases between. This chain's CDR3 is CASSYGRYLQFF. The CDR3 DNA sequence: TGTGCCAGCAGTTACGGGAGGTATTTGCAGTTCTTC.

This clone has just a few counts. This chain links TRBV4-2 with TRBJ2-5, with 7 bases aligning to TRBD2. Germline CDR1 reads LGHNA; CDR2 reads YNFKEQ. Trimming took 8 bases from V and 4 from J; bases not matched to a gene: 25. This CDR3 spans 19 amino acids. CDR3 in amino acids: CASALGSGGKANTRETQYF. Here the CDR3 DNA reads TGTGCCAGCGCCCTCGGATCGGGAGGTAAAGCAAACACCCGAGAGACCCAGTACTTC.

This rearrangement joins TRBV11-2 to TRBJ2-4, with 10 bases that match TRBD1. This CDR3 has 14 residues. The germline V gene encodes CDR1 SGHAT and CDR2 FQNNGV. After removal of 7 bases from V and 5 bases from J, the junction contained 5 bases not matched to a gene. The CDR3 sequence: CASTKTGGENIQYF. CDR3 DNA sequence: TGTGCCAGCACCAAGACAGGGGGCGAAAACATTCAGTACTTC.

The gene calls are TRBV7-3 and TRBJ2-3; 10 nucleotides align to TRBD2. Trimming at V came to 3 bases and at J to 0 bases, leaving 6 bases not matched to a gene. CDR1 and CDR2 from the germline V gene are SGHTA and FQGTGA. This CDR3 region has 17 residues. CDR3 DNA sequence: TGTGCCAGCAGCTTTCGGACTAGCGGTTCTAGCACAGATACGCAGTATTTT. This encodes CASSFRTSGSSTDTQYF.

The chain couples TRBV5-1 to TRBJ2-7; D is perhaps TRBD1 (6 bases). Trimming left V 0 bases short and J 6 bases short, with 10 bases between. CDR1 and CDR2 (germline): SGHRS, YFSETQ. The CDR3 spans 13 residues. In DNA form, the CDR3 reads TGCGCCAGCAGCTTGGCCGGACAGAGCGAGCAGTACTTC. Protein product: CASSLAGQSEQYF.

This clone was seen once. CDR3 sequence (DNA): TGTGCCAGCTCACCAGTCAGTAACACTGAAGCTTTCTTT. Translated: CASSPVSNTEAFF. This rearrangement joins TRBV18 to TRBJ1-1; D gene uncertain. Trimming cost V 2 bases and J 2 bases, with 6 bases left between them. This CDR3 contains 13 residues. CDR1 is KGHSH and CDR2 is LQKENI in the germline V gene.

The chain carries TRBV20-1 and TRBJ2-7; D may be TRBD1 (6 bases). The CDR3 runs 11 residues. The V end lost 5 bases, the J end lost 6 bases, and 11 bases lay between the germline ends. Germline assignment: CDR1 DFQATT and CDR2 SNEGSKA (reference sequence). DNA for the CDR3: TGCAGTGCTCAACAGGGTTTCGAGCAGTACTTC. This sequence encodes CSAQQGFEQYF.

The genes are TRBV14 and TRBJ2-1, with a weak D call TRBD2 (5 bases). Germline-derived CDR1 and CDR2 are SGHDN and FVKESK. V dropped 3 bases and J dropped 2 bases, with 14 bases sitting between them. The CDR3 loop spans 16 amino acids. The CDR3: CASSQPGSGTYNEQFF. As DNA, the CDR3 is TGTGCCAGCAGCCAGCCGGGCTCGGGGACCTACAATGAGCAGTTCTTC.

V gene TRBV14 combines with J gene TRBJ2-2, with 7 bases lining up with TRBD1. There are 15 residues in the CDR3. V gave up 5 bases and J gave up 2 bases; unmatched junction bases: 5. CDR1 and CDR2 from the germline V gene are SGHDN and FVKESK. CDR3 sequence (DNA): TGTGCCAGCAGCACCCGGGACAGAAACACCGGGGAGCTGTTTTTT. Its protein is CASSTRDRNTGELFF.

The chain carries TRBV4-3 and TRBJ2-7; tentatively, D is TRBD1 (5 bases). The end of the DNA is better explained by TRBJ2-1, so the J call may be wrong. The CDR3 is 16 amino acids. The germline gives CDR1 LGHNA, CDR2 YSLEER. CDR3 coding DNA: TGCGCCAGCAGCCAAGTATGGGGCACGAACCCTTCCAAGCAGTTCTTC. Amino acids: CASSQVWGTNPSKQFF.